The 16 T cell receptor beta chains below all came from one sample that was sequenced in a study of CD8 T cells in ankylosing spondylitis. Study-wide findings and caveats: Seemingly distinctive of ankylosing spondylitis blood was a TCR beta motif formed by eight highly homologous variants.

TCRdb passed the 5' RACE reads through MiXCR, listing each CDR3 protein once. The table lists under 950,000 distinct CDR3 sequences, roughly 19% of them singletons. No cognate antigen is known for these TCRs. Input material: blood, either unsorted or a sorted T cell fraction (not recorded which). The receptors shown here come from a male donor with ankylosing spondylitis.

This rearrangement joins TRBV5-1 to TRBJ1-3; 9 bases match TRBD1. This CDR3 has 17 residues. CDR1 SGHRS and CDR2 YFSETQ come from the germline V gene. Germline trimming cut 4 bases from V and 0 bases from J; bases unmatched to any gene: 8. The CDR3 bases are TGCGCCAGCAGCCCGGGACAGGGCACTTACTCTGGAAACACCATATATTTT. This sequence encodes CASSPGQGTYSGNTIYF.

This clonotype was recorded a few times. The chain joins TRBV27 to TRBJ1-2; tentative D call: TRBD1 (6 bases). Germline V gene sequence: CDR1 MNHEY, CDR2 SMNVEV (reference sequence). CDR3 length: 18 amino acids. With 4 bases removed from V and 4 bases from J, the gap between germline ends came to 25 bases. CDR3 sequence reads: CASSSLKGGSALFYGYTF. CDR3 nucleotide sequence: TGTGCCAGCAGTTCCCTCAAAGGGGGGTCAGCCCTGTTCTATGGCTACACCTTC.

The chain combines TRBV19 with TRBJ2-1; tentatively, D is TRBD1 or TRBD2 (5 bases each). The CDR3 totals 16 residues. CDR1 is LNHDA and CDR2 is SQIVND in the germline V gene (reference sequence). Trimming left V 4 bases short and J 3 bases short, with 16 bases between. The CDR3 bases are TGTGCCAGTAGTAGGGGGACGGTCTCAGGCTACAATGAGCAGTTCTTC. Translation gives CASSRGTVSGYNEQFF.

This clonotype has more than one count but fewer than ten. The rearrangement uses TRBV20-1 and TRBJ2-1, with D perhaps matching TRBD2 (6 bases). The CDR3 runs to 15 residues. V lost 7 bases and J lost 2, with 18 bases in between. Germline loops: CDR1 DFQATT, CDR2 SNEGSKA (reference sequence). The CDR3 loop is CSGGSLGTPYNEQFF. CDR3 in DNA: TGCAGTGGGGGTTCGCTCGGGACTCCCTACAATGAGCAGTTCTTC.

This chain joins TRBV20-1 and TRBJ2-5; no reliable D call. This CDR3 spans 14 amino acids. The germline V gene has CDR1 DFQATT and CDR2 SNEGSKA (reference sequence). The ends were cut back, 0 bases at V and 2 bases at J, with 10 bases in the middle. The DNA for the CDR3 is TGCAGTGCTAGAGACACCTGGGAACAAGAGACCCAGTACTTC. Its translation is CSARDTWEQETQYF.

This rearrangement joins TRBV28 to TRBJ2-7; D might be TRBD1 (6 bases). V dropped 3 bases and J dropped 6 bases, with 18 bases sitting between them. Germline loops: CDR1 MDHEN, CDR2 SYDVKM. CDR3 length equals 15 residues. The CDR3 reads CASSFQRQDRGEQYF. CDR3 bases: TGTGCCAGCAGTTTCCAGCGACAGGATCGGGGCGAGCAGTACTTC.

The gene calls are TRBV12-3 or TRBV12-4 and TRBJ2-1; D perhaps matches TRBD2 (7 bases). CDR3 length: 14 amino acids. Trimming took 9 bases from V and 0 from J, leaving 12 bases between them. CDR3 region: CASTRGGSYNEQFF. Here the CDR3 DNA reads TGTGCCAGTACAAGGGGGGGCTCCTACAATGAGCAGTTCTTC.

This clonotype was seen ten or more times. The J gene is TRBJ1-2, the V gene TRBV12-3 or TRBV12-4; D is undetermined. The CDR3 is made up of 12 amino acids. Trimming removed 7 bases from V and 8 bases from J, with 14 bases in between. CDR3 region: CASTPDGVGYTF. The DNA of the CDR3 is TGTGCCAGCACCCCCGATGGTGTAGGCTACACCTTC.

The rearrangement uses TRBV28 and TRBJ2-7; TRBD2 aligns across 8 bases. Trimming at V came to 6 bases and at J to 2 bases, leaving 3 bases not matched to a gene. The CDR3 has 13 residues. Germline CDR1 and CDR2: MDHEN and SYDVKM. The CDR3 sequence: CASSSTSAYEQYF. For the CDR3, the DNA is TGTGCCAGCAGCTCGACTAGCGCCTACGAGCAGTACTTC.

The rearrangement uses TRBV28 and TRBJ1-5, with TRBD1 as a possible D gene (6 bases). The CDR3 loop spans 14 amino acids. V lost 5 bases, J lost 10 bases, and 18 bases lay in between. Germline V gene lookup returns CDR1 MDHEN and CDR2 SYDVKM. CDR3 in amino acids: CASSRQGTSLPQHF. The CDR3 DNA follows: TGTGCCAGCAGTCGTCAGGGGACCTCCCTTCCCCAGCATTTT.

In its sample, this clonotype was seen a few times. The chain couples TRBV20-1 to TRBJ2-1; 9 nucleotides line up with TRBD2. V dropped 1 base and J dropped 5; count of bases not matched to a gene: 12. CDR3 length equals 17 residues. Germline lookup yields CDR1 DFQATT and CDR2 SNEGSKA (reference sequence). This CDR3 is CSARVGASGIGDNEQFF. In DNA, the CDR3 is TGCAGTGCTAGAGTTGGGGCTAGCGGGATCGGGGACAATGAGCAGTTCTTC.

The genes are TRBV9 and TRBJ2-1; tentative D call: TRBD2 (7 bases). This CDR3 has 15 residues. V dropped 0 bases and J dropped 9 bases, with 16 bases sitting between them. Germline lookup yields CDR1 SGDLS and CDR2 YYNGEE. CDR3 residues: CASSVGTRGVGEQFF. The CDR3 DNA is TGTGCCAGCAGCGTAGGGACTAGGGGGGTCGGTGAGCAGTTCTTC.

The chain recombines TRBV4-3 with TRBJ2-2; D unclear. The CDR3 is 16 amino acids. The ends were cut back, 0 bases at V and 0 bases at J, with 8 bases in the middle. Germline assignment: CDR1 LGHNA and CDR2 YSLEER. CDR3 DNA: TGCGCCAGCAGCCAAGATTGGCTAGCGAACACCGGGGAGCTGTTTTTT. Amino acids: CASSQDWLANTGELFF.

This clonotype was counted ten times or more. The chain joins TRBV12-3 or TRBV12-4 to TRBJ1-4; D is possibly TRBD1 (5 bases). The germline V and J ends were trimmed by 5 bases and 4 bases, with 8 bases remaining between them. There are 13 residues in the CDR3. This chain's CDR3 is CASSRQINEKLFF. As DNA, the CDR3 is TGTGCCAGCAGTAGACAGATTAATGAAAAACTGTTTTTT.

Comment on this clonotype: The junction differs from germline at one of its ends, possibly a read error. The chain is built from TRBV12-3 or TRBV12-4 and TRBJ2-1; D is undetermined. CDR3 size: 11 residues. The CDR3 DNA reads TGTGTCAGCAGTTTTTTGAATGAGCAGTTCTTC. Its translation: CVSSFLNEQFF.

This clonotype turned up a few times. A much larger clone is a single base away; this may be a read error. V and J are TRBV12-3 or TRBV12-4 and TRBJ2-7; 7 positions agree with TRBD1. J was trimmed by 2 bases and V by 4 bases; bases with no gene match: 2. The CDR3 runs to 13 residues. The CDR3 region has the DNA TGTGCCAGCAGTTGGGACAGTGCCTACGAGCAGTACTTC. Its translation is CASSWDSAYEQYF.